This is a list of T cell receptor beta chains from one sample in a study of cytomegalovirus exposure and HLA in healthy donors. TCRdb's copy holds only in-frame clones and misses some; the assay was immunoSEQ multiplex PCR. The table has under 200,000 clones, around 80% seen once. The sample consisted of PBMCs. These receptors all stem from a middle-aged man in good health and CMV-seronegative. The CDR3 runs from the conserved cysteine through the conserved F or W. Each record gives: D gene, J gene, clone size, V gene, CDR3 protein, CDR3 DNA. A D gene is named only where the DNA matches it firmly. Part of the rows lack a size; the others show once, few, many or a class for expanded clones.

D gene: TRBD2; J gene: TRBJ2-5; clone size: -; V gene: TRBV14; CDR3 protein: CASTTSGSWETQYF; CDR3 DNA: TGTGCCAGCACGACTAGCGGGAGTTGGGAGACCCAGTACTTC
D gene: TRBD2; J gene: TRBJ2-5; clone size: -; V gene: TRBV7-2; CDR3 protein: CASSYRTGGGRAETQYF; CDR3 DNA: TGTGCCAGCAGCTACCGGACCGGTGGCGGGAGGGCAGAGACCCAGTACTTC
D gene: TRBD1; J gene: TRBJ2-7; clone size: few; V gene: TRBV6-1; CDR3 protein: CASKWGQLGYEQYF; CDR3 DNA: TGTGCCAGCAAATGGGGACAGCTAGGCTACGAGCAGTACTTC
D gene: -; J gene: TRBJ2-7; clone size: -; V gene: TRBV5-1; CDR3 protein: CASSLQGSQSREQYF; CDR3 DNA: TGCGCCAGCAGCTTACAGGGAAGTCAGTCAAGGGAGCAGTACTTC
D gene: -; J gene: TRBJ1-6; clone size: few; V gene: TRBV4-1; CDR3 protein: CASTSGRGNSPLHF; CDR3 DNA: TGCGCCAGCACCTCCGGACGGGGGAATTCACCCCTCCACTTT
D gene: -; J gene: TRBJ1-2; clone size: -; V gene: TRBV2; CDR3 protein: CASSELWGDLNYGYTF; CDR3 DNA: TGTGCCAGCAGTGAACTTTGGGGGGACCTAAACTATGGCTACACCTTC
D gene: TRBD2; J gene: TRBJ2-1; clone size: -; V gene: TRBV7-6; CDR3 protein: CASSLAPKGTSQNEQFF; CDR3 DNA: TGTGCCAGCAGCTTAGCCCCAAAGGGGACTAGCCAGAATGAGCAGTTCTTC
D gene: TRBD2; J gene: TRBJ2-7; clone size: -; V gene: TRBV7-7; CDR3 protein: CASSFSAGGPYEQYF; CDR3 DNA: TGTGCTAGCAGCTTCTCAGCGGGAGGGCCCTACGAGCAGTACTTC
D gene: TRBD2; J gene: TRBJ2-1; clone size: -; V gene: TRBV28; CDR3 protein: CASSLPGGSNEQFF; CDR3 DNA: TGTGCCAGCAGTTTACCGGGAGGGTCCAATGAGCAGTTCTTC
D gene: TRBD1; J gene: TRBJ2-6; clone size: -; V gene: TRBV30; CDR3 protein: CAWRDRVSGANGLTF; CDR3 DNA: TGTGCCTGGAGGGACAGGGTATCTGGGGCCAACGGCCTGACTTTC
D gene: -; J gene: TRBJ2-7; clone size: -; V gene: TRBV5-4; CDR3 protein: CASTNSYEQYF; CDR3 DNA: TGTGCCAGCACCAATTCCTACGAGCAGTACTTC
D gene: -; J gene: TRBJ2-4; clone size: -; V gene: TRBV21-1; CDR3 protein: CASPAGIFFAKNIQYF; CDR3 DNA: TGTGCCAGCCCTGCCGGGATTTTTTTTGCCAAAAACATTCAGTACTTC
D gene: -; J gene: TRBJ1-2; clone size: few; V gene: TRBV6-1; CDR3 protein: CASRATTGNYGYTF; CDR3 DNA: TGTGCCAGCAGGGCTACCACAGGGAACTATGGCTACACCTTC
D gene: TRBD1; J gene: TRBJ2-7; clone size: -; V gene: TRBV28; CDR3 protein: CASSLQGAPFYEQYF; CDR3 DNA: TGTGCCAGCAGCCTACAGGGGGCACCATTCTACGAGCAGTACTTC